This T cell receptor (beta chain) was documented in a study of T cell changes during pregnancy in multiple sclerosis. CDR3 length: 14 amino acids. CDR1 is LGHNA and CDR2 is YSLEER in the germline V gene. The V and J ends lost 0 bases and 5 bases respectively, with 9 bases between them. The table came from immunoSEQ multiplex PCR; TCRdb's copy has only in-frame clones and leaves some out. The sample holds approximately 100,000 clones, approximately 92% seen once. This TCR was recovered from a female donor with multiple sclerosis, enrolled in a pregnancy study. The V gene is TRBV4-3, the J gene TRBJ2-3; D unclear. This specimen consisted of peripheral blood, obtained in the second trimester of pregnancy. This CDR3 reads CASSQEGAKDTQYF. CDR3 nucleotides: TGCGCCAGCAGCCAAGAGGGCGCCAAAGATACGCAGTATTTT.